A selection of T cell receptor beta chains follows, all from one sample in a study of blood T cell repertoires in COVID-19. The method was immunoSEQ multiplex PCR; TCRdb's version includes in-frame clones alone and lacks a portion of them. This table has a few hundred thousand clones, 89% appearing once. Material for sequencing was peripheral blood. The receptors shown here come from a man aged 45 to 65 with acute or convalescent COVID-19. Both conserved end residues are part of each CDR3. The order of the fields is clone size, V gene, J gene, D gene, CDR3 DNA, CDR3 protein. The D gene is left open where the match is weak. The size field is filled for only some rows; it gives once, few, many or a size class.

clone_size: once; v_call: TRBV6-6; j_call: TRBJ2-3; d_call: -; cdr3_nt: TGTGCCAGCAGTTATATTAGCACAGATACGCAGTATTTT; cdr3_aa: CASSYISTDTQYF
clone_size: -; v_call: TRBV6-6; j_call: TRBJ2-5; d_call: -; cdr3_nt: TGTGCCAGCTTTCGGGAGACCCAGTACTTC; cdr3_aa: CASFRETQYF
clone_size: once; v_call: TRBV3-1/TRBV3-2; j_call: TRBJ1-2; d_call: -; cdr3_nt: TGTGCCAGCAGCCAAGCAGGGGATGGCTACACCTTC; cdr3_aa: CASSQAGDGYTF
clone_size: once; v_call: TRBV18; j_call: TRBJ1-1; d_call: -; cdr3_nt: TGTGCCAGCTCTGAGGCAAGGAACACTGAAGCTTTCTTT; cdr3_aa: CASSEARNTEAFF
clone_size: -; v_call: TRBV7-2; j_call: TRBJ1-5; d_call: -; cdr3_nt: TGTGCCAGCAGCTTTGGGACACTGAATCAGCCCCAGCATTTT; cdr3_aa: CASSFGTLNQPQHF
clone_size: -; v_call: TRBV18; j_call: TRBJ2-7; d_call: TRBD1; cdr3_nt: TGTGCCAGCTCACCCCCGGGACAGACCACCTACGAGCAGTACTTC; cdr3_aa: CASSPPGQTTYEQYF
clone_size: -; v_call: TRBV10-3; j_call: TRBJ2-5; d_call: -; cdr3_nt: TGTGCCATCAGTGAGTCGAGTTGGTACCAAGAGACCCAGTACTTC; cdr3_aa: CAISESSWYQETQYF
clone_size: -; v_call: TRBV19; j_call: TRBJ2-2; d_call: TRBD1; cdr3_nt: TGTGCCAGTTCCCGGGGACAGGGGAAGGTCACCGGGGAGCTGTTTTTT; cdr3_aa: CASSRGQGKVTGELFF
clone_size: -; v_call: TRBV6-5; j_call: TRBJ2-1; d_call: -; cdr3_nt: TGTGCCAGCAGTTACGGGCGGGGGCCGGGTAATGAGCAGTTCTTC; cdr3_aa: CASSYGRGPGNEQFF
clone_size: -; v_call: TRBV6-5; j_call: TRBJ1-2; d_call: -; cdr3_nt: TGTGCCAGCGGGGGGGCAAGCTCCTATGGCTACACCTTC; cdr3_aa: CASGGASSYGYTF
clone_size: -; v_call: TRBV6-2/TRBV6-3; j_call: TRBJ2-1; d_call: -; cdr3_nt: TGTGCCAGCAGTCGAGACAGGAGTTACAATGAGCAGTTCTTC; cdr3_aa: CASSRDRSYNEQFF
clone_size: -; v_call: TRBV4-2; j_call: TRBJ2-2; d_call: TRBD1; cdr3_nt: TGTGCCAGCAGCCCTCATGGCTCTCGGGACAGGGAATCCGGGGAGCTGTTTTTT; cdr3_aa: CASSPHGSRDRESGELFF
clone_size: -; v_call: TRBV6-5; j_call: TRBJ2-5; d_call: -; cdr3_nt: TGTGCCAGCCTCCTCGGGACACTCCAAGAGACCCAGTACTTC; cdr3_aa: CASLLGTLQETQYF
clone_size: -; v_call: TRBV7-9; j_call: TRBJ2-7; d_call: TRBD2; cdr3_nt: TGTGCCAGCAGCTTAGGGTCTAGCGGCATCACCGAGCAGTACTTC; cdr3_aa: CASSLGSSGITEQYF
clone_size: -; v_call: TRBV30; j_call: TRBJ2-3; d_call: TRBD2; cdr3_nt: TGTGCCTGGAGTGTGGGAGCGGGAGACACAGATACGCAGTATTTT; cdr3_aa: CAWSVGAGDTDTQYF
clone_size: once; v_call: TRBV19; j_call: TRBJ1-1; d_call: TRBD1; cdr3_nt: TGTGCCAGTGGTTGGACAGGGGGTTTCACTGAAGCTTTCTTT; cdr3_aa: CASGWTGGFTEAFF
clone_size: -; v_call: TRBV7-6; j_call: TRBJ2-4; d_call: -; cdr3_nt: TGTGCCAGCAGCTTTGGCGCGGACAGCAAAAACATTCAGTACTTC; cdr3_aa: CASSFGADSKNIQYF
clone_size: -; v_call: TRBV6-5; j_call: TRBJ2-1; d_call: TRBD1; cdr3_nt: TGTGCCAGCAGTCAGGACAGGGGCCAATACAATGAGCAGTTCTTC; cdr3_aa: CASSQDRGQYNEQFF
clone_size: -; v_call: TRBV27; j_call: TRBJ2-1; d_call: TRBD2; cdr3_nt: TGTGCCAGCAGTTGGAGCGGGGGCCCCTTTGGGGAGCAGTTCTTC; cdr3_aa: CASSWSGGPFGEQFF
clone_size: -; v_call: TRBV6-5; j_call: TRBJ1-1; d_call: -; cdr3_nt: TGTGCCAGCAGTTACGTCCAGGCGGGGACTGAAGCTTTCTTT; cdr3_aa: CASSYVQAGTEAFF
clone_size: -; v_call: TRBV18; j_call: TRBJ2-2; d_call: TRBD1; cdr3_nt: TGTGCCAGCTCACCACGAGCCCAGGGGGCCCCCGGGGAGCTGTTTTTT; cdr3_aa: CASSPRAQGAPGELFF
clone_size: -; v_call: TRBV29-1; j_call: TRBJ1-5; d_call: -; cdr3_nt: TGCAGCGTGCTATTGGGAGGGGGGGATCAGCCCCAGCATTTT; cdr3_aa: CSVLLGGGDQPQHF
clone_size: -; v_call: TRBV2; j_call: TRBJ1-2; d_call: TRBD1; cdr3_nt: TGTGCCAGCAGGCGACAGGGGTCTAACTATGGCTACACCTTC; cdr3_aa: CASRRQGSNYGYTF
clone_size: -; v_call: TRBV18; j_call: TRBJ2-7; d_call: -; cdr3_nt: TGTGCCAGCTCACGCGACCTGGGCGGGTACGAGCAGTACTTC; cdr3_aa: CASSRDLGGYEQYF
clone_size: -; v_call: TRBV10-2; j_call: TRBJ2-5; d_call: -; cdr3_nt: TGCGCCAGCAGGGACTCCGGGGAGACCCAGTACTTC; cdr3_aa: CASRDSGETQYF
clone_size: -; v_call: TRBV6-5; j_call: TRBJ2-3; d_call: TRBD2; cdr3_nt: TGTGCCAGCAGTAAAACTAGCGGGGGTACAGATACGCAGTATTTT; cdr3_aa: CASSKTSGGTDTQYF
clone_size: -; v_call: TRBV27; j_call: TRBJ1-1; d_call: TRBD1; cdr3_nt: TGTGCCAGCAGTCCGCTAGGGACAGGATGGGCTATGAACACTGAAGCTTTCTTT; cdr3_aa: CASSPLGTGWAMNTEAFF
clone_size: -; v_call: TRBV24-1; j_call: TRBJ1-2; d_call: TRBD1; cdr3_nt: TGTGCCACCAGTGACGCGGGACAGCTCTTCGGTGGCTACACCTTC; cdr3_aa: CATSDAGQLFGGYTF